This TCR beta chain was identified in a study of cytotoxic CD8 clonotypes in ibrutinib-treated CLL. Overall study context: The group held about 11 relapsed/refractory and around 15 treatment-naive patients, with roughly 17 IGHV unmutated.

Remarks on this clone: What it binds is not known.

CDR3 size: 15 residues. Trimming stripped 4 bases from V and 0 bases from J, with 10 bases between. The V gene's germline CDR1 is MNHEY and CDR2 SVGAGI. Broader study findings: Treatment left the uncommon public clonotypes either contracted or stable in frequency. There were differences in sampling times between sustained-remission and progressing patients.

Sequencing sought depths of 1 in 200,000 to 1 in 1 million T cells. Produced via immunoSEQ multiplex PCR; TCRdb's table is partial and in-frame only. The sample has 300,000 or so clones; 60% to 80% are singletons. The sample was PBMCs, taken after 36 months of ibrutinib treatment. The genes are TRBV6-5 and TRBJ1-3; unclear D gene. The clonotype comes from a human donor with chronic lymphocytic leukemia. The CDR3 loop is CASSSGGSSGNTIYF. In nucleotides, the CDR3 is TGTGCCAGCAGTTCGGGCGGCAGCTCTGGAAACACCATATATTTT.